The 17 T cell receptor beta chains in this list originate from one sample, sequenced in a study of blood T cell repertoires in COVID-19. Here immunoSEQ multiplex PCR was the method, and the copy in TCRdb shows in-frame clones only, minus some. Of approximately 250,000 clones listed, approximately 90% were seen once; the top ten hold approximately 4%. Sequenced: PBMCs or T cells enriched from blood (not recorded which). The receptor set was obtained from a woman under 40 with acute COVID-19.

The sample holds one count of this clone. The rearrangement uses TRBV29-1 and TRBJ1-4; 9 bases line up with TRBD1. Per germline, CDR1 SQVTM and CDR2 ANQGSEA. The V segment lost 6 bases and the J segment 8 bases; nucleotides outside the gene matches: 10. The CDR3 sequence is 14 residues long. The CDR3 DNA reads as TGCAGCGTCACCGGGACAGGGCTGGGAGAAAAACTGTTTTTT. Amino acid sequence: CSVTGTGLGEKLFF.

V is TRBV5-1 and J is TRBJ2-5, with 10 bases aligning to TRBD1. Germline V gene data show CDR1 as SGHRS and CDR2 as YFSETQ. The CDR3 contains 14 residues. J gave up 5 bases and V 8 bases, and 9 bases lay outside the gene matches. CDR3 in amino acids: CASFRQGARETQYF. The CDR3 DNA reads TGCGCCAGTTTCCGACAGGGGGCAAGGGAGACCCAGTACTTC. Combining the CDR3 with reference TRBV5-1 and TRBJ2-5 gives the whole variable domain KAGVTQTPRYLIKTRGQQVTLSCSPISGHRSVSWYQQTPGQGLQFLFEYFSETQRNKGNFPGRFSGRQFSNSRSEMNVSTLELGDSALYLCASFRQGARETQYFGPGTRLLVL.

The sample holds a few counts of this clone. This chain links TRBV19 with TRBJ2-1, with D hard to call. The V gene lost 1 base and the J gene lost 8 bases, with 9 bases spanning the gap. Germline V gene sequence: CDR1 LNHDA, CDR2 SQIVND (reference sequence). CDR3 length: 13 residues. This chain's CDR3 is CASSIGRMDEQFF. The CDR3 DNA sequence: TGTGCCAGTAGTATAGGTAGAATGGATGAGCAGTTCTTC. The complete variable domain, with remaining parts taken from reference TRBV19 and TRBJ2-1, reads DGGITQSPKYLFRKEGQNVTLSCEQNLNHDAMYWYRQDPGQGLRLIYYSQIVNDFQKGDIAEGYSVSREKKESFPLTVTSAQKNPTAFYLCASSIGRMDEQFFGPGTRLTVL.

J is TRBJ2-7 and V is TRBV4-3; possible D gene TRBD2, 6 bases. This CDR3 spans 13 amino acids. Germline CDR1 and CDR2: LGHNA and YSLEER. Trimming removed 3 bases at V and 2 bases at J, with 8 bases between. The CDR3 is CASSHGGTYEQYF. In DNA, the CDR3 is TGCGCCAGCAGCCACGGGGGAACCTACGAGCAGTACTTC.

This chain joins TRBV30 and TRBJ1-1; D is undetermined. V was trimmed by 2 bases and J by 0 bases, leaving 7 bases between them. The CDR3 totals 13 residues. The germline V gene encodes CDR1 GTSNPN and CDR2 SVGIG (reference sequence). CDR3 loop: CAWSTAMNTEAFF. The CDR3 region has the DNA TGTGCCTGGAGTACAGCAATGAACACTGAAGCTTTCTTT. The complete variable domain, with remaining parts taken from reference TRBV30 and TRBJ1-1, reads SQTIHQWPATLVQPVGSPLSLECTVEGTSNPNLYWYRQAAGRGLQLLFYSVGIGQISSEVPQNLSASRPQDRQFILSSKKLLLSDSGFYLCAWSTAMNTEAFFGQGTRLTVV.

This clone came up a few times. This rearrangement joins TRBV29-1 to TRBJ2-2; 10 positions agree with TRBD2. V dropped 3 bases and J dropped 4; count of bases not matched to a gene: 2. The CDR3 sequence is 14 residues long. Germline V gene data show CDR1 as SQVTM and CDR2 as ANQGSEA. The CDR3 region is CSVDSGRATGELFF. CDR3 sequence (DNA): TGCAGCGTTGACAGCGGGAGGGCCACCGGGGAGCTGTTTTTT.

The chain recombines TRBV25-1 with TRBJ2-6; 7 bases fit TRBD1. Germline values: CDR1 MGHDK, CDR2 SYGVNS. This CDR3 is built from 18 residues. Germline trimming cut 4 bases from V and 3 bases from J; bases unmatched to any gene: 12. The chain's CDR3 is CASSGQGEPLDGANVLTF. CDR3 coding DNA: TGTGCCAGCAGTGGGCAGGGGGAACCTTTGGATGGGGCCAACGTCCTGACTTTC.

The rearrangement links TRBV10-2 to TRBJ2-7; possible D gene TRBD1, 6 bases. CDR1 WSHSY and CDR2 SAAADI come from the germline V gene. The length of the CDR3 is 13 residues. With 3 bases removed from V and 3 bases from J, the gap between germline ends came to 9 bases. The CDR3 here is CASSDPGDYEQYF. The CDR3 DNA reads TGCGCCAGCAGTGACCCAGGGGACTACGAGCAGTACTTC.

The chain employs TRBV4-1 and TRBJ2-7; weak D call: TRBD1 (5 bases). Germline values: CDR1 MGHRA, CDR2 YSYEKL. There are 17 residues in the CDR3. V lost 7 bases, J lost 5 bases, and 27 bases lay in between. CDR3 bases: TGCGCCAGCACCACGCCCCGGCGCAGGGTAATGAAGCACGAGCAGTACTTC. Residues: CASTTPRRRVMKHEQYF.

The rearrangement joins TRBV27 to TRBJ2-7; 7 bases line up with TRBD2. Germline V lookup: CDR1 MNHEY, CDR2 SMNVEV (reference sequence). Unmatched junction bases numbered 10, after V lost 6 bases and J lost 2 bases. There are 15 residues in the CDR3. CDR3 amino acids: CASRPRLANPYEQYF. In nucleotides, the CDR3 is TGTGCCAGCAGACCACGACTAGCTAATCCCTACGAGCAGTACTTC.

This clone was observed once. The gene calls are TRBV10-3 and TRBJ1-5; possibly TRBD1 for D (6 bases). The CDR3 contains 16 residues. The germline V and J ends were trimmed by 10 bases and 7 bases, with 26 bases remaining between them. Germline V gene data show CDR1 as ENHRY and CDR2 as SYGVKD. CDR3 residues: CATRGAEEGESQPQHF. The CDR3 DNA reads TGTGCCACGCGAGGAGCAGAAGAGGGGGAAAGCCAGCCCCAGCATTTT.

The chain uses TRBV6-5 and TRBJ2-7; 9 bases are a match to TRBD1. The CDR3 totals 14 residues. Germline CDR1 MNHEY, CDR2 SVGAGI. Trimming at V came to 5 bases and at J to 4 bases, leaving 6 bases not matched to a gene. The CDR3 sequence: CASSNSGQGYEQYF. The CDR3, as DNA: TGTGCCAGCAGTAATTCGGGACAGGGATACGAGCAGTACTTC.

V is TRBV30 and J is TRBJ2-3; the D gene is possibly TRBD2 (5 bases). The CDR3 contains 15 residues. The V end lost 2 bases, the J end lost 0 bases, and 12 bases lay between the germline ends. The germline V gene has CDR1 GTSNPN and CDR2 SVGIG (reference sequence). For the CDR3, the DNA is TGTGCCTGGAGTAGCTTAGCGATGAGCACAGATACGCAGTATTTT. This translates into CAWSSLAMSTDTQYF. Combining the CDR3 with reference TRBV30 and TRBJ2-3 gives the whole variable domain SQTIHQWPATLVQPVGSPLSLECTVEGTSNPNLYWYRQAAGRGLQLLFYSVGIGQISSEVPQNLSASRPQDRQFILSSKKLLLSDSGFYLCAWSSLAMSTDTQYFGPGTRLTVL.

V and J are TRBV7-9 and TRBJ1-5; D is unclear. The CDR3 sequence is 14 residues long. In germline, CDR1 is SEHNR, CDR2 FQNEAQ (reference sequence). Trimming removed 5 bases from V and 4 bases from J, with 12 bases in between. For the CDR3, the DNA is TGTGCCAGCAGCCCCGTAGATTGGAATCAGCCCCAGCATTTT. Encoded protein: CASSPVDWNQPQHF.

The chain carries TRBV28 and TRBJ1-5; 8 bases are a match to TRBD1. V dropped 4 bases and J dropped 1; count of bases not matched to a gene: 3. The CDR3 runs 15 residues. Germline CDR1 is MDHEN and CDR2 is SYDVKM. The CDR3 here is CASSYRGTSNQPQHF. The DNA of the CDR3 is TGTGCCAGCAGTTACAGGGGGACCAGCAATCAGCCCCAGCATTTT.

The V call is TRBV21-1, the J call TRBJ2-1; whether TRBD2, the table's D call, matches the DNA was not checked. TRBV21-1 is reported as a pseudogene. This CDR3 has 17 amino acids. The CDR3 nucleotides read TGTGCCAGCAGCAAAGGGTCGGACTCACGGTTCTTGCATGAGCAGTTCTTC. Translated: CASSKGSDSRFLHEQFF.

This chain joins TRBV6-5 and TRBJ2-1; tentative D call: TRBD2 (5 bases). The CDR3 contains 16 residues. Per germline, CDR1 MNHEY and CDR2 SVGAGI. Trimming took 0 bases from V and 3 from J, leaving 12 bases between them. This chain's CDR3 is CASSYSRVEGYNEQFF. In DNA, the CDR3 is TGTGCCAGCAGTTACTCGAGGGTTGAGGGCTACAATGAGCAGTTCTTC.